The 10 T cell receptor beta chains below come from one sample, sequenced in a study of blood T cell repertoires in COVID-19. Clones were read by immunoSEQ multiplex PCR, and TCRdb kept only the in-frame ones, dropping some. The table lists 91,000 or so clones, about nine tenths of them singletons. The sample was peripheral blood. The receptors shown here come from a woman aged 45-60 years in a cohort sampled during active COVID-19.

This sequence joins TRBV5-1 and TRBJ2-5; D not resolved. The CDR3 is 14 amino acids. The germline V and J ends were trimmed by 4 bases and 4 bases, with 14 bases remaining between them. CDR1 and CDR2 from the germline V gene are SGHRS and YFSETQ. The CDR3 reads CASSKESRGETQYF. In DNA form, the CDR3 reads TGCGCCAGCAGCAAGGAGAGTCGTGGAGAGACCCAGTACTTC.

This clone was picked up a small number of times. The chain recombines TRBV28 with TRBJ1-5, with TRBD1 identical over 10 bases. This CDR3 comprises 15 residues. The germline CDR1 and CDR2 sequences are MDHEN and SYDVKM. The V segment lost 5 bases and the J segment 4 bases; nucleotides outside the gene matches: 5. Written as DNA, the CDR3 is TGTGCCAGCAGTACCAGGGACAGGGGAAATCAGCCCCAGCATTTT. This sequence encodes CASSTRDRGNQPQHF.

The CDR3 nucleotides read TGTGCCAGCAGCTGGCTATCGACTAGCGGGCGCACAGATACGCAGTATTTT. It translates to CASSWLSTSGRTDTQYF. The chain joins TRBV7-6 to TRBJ2-3, with 10 nucleotides matching TRBD2. Germline CDR1 SGHVS, CDR2 FNYEAQ. J gave up 1 base and V 4 bases, and 8 bases lay outside the gene matches. The CDR3 spans 17 residues.

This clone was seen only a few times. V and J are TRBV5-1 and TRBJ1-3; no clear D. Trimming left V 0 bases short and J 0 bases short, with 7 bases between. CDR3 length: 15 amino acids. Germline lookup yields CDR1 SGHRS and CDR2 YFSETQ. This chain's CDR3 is CASSLGDNSGNTIYF. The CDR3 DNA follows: TGCGCCAGCAGCTTGGGTGACAACTCTGGAAACACCATATATTTT.

For the CDR3, the DNA is TGTGCCTGGAGCCGGGGGGTGACCTTCTACGAGCAGTACTTC. It is translated as CAWSRGVTFYEQYF. The chain uses TRBV30 and TRBJ2-7; 7 bases line up with TRBD2. Germline V gene data show CDR1 as GTSNPN and CDR2 as SVGIG (reference sequence). The CDR3 is 14 amino acids. The V segment lost 3 bases and the J segment 3 bases; nucleotides outside the gene matches: 8. Based on the CDR3 plus reference TRBV30 and TRBJ2-7, the full variable domain is SQTIHQWPATLVQPVGSPLSLECTVEGTSNPNLYWYRQAAGRGLQLLFYSVGIGQISSEVPQNLSASRPQDRQFILSSKKLLLSDSGFYLCAWSRGVTFYEQYFGPGTRLTVT.

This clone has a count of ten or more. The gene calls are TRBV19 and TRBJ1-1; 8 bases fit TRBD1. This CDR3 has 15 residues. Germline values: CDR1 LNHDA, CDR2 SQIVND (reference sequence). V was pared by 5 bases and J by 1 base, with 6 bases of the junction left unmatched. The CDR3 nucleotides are TGTGCCAGTAGTCTACAGGGGGGTTCGAACACTGAAGCTTTCTTT. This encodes CASSLQGGSNTEAFF.

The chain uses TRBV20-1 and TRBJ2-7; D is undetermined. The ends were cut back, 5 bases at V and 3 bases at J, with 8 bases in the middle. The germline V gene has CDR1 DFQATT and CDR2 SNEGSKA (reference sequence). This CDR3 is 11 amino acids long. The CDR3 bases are TGCAGTGCTCCGCAGAACTACGAGCAGTACTTC. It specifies CSAPQNYEQYF.

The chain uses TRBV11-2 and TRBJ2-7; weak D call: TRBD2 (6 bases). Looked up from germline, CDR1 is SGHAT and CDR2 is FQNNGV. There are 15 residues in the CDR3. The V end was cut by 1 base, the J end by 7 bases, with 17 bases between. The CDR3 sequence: CASSLGIAGTSEQYF. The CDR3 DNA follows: TGTGCCAGCAGCTTAGGGATCGCAGGGACTTCTGAGCAGTACTTC.

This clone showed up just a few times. CDR3 region: CASSATGYNYGYTF. The CDR3 DNA sequence: TGTGCCAGCAGTGCGACAGGATACAACTATGGCTACACCTTC. The gene calls are TRBV2 and TRBJ1-2; the D gene is possibly TRBD1 (6 bases). The germline V gene encodes CDR1 SNHLY and CDR2 FYNNEI. This CDR3 has 14 residues. The germline V and J ends were trimmed by 4 bases and 2 bases, with 11 bases remaining between them.

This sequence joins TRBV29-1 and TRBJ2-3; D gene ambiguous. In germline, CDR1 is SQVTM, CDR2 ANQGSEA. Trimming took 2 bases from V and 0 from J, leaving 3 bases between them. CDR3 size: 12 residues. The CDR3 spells CSVESSTDTQYF. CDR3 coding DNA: TGCAGCGTTGAAAGCAGCACAGATACGCAGTATTTT.